This TCR beta chain comes out of a study of type 1 regulatory T cells. The V gene's germline CDR1 is MNHEY and CDR2 SVGEGT. Trimming at V came to 5 bases and at J to 8 bases, leaving 7 bases not matched to a gene. This CDR3 has 13 amino acids. TCRdb passed the reads through MiXCR, listing each CDR3 protein once. The data contain about 65,000 distinct CDR3 sequences, more than 45% of them singletons. Notes on this clonotype: No antigen is known for it.

Sequencing was carried out using cultured non-Tr1 T cells, either the whole culture or a sorted T cell fraction (not recorded which). This sequence originates from a human donor in good health. The chain has TRBV6-2 or TRBV6-3 and TRBJ1-2, with TRBD1 matching over 8 bases. As DNA, the CDR3 is TGTGCCAGCAGTCCTCCGGACAGGGAAGGCTACACCTTC. It encodes CASSPPDREGYTF.